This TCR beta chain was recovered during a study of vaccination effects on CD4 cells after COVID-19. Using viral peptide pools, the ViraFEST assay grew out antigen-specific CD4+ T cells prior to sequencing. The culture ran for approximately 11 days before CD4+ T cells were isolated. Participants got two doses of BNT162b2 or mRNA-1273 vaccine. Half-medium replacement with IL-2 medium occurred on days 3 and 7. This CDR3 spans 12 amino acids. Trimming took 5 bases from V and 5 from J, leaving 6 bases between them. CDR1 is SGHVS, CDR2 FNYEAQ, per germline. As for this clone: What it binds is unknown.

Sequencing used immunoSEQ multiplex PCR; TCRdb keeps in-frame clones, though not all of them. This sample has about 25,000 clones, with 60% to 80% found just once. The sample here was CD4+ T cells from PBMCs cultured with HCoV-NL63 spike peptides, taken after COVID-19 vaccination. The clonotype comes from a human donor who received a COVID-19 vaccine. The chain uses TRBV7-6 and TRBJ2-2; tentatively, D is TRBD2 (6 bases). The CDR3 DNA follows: TGTGCCAGCAGCGGGGGGACCGGGGAGCTGTTTTTT. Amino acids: CASSGGTGELFF.